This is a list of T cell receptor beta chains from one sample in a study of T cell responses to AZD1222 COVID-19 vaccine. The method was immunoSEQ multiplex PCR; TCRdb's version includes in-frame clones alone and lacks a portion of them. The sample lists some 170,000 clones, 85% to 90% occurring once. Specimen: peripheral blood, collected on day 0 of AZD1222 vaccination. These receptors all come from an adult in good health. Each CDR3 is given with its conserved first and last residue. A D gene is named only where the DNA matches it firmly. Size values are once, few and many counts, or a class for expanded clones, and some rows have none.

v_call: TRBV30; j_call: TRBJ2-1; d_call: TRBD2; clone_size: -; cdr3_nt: TGTGCCTGGAGTGTAGCGGGAGGGCCGAGCTATGAGCAGTTCTTC; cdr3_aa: CAWSVAGGPSYEQFF
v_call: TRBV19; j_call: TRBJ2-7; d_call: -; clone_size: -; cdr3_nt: TGTGCCAGTAGTATAACAGGGCCGTCCTCCTACGAGCAGTACTTC; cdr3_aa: CASSITGPSSYEQYF
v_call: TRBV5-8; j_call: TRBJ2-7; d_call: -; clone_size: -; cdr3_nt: TGTGCCAGCAGCTTGGGGCAGGGAGTCTACGAGCAGTACTTC; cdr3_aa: CASSLGQGVYEQYF
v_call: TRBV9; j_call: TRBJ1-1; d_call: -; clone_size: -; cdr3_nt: TGTGCCAGCAGCGTAGGGGGGGTGCCGAACACTGAAGCTTTCTTT; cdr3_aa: CASSVGGVPNTEAFF
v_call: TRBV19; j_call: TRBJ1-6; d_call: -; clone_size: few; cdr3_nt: TGTGCCAGTACCAGGACTGCAAAACCCCTCCACTTT; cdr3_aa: CASTRTAKPLHF
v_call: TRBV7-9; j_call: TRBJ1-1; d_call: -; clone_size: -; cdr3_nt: TGTGCCAGCAGCCCCACCGCCAAGGGGAACACTGAAGCTTTCTTT; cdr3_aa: CASSPTAKGNTEAFF
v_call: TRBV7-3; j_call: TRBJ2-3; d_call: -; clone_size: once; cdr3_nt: TGTGCCAGCAGCTTAGTGGGAGCCCTCGTGCGAGTAACTAGCACAGATACGCAGTATTTT; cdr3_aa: CASSLVGALVRVTSTDTQYF
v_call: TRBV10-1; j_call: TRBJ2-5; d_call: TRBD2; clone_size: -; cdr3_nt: TGCGCCAGCAGTGAGTCGGGAGGGTGGGAGACCCAGTACTTC; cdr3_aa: CASSESGGWETQYF
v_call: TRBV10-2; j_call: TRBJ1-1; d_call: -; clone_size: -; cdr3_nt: TGCGCCAGCAGTGTGAAGAACATGAACACTGAAGCTTTCTTT; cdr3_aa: CASSVKNMNTEAFF
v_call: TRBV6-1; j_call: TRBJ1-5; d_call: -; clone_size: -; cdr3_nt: TGTGCCAGCAGTGAAGTTATAGCAGGGTCGGTTAGCAATCAGCCCCAGCATTTT; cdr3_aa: CASSEVIAGSVSNQPQHF
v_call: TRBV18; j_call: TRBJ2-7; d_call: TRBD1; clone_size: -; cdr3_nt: TGTGCCACCCGAAGGGGGGACAGGGTCTACGAGCAGTACTTC; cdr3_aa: CATRRGDRVYEQYF
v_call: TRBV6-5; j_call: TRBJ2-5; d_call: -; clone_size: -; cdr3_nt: TGTGCCAGCAGTTACTCAGAAGCCCAAGAGACCCAGTACTTC; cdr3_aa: CASSYSEAQETQYF
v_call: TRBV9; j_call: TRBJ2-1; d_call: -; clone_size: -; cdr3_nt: TGTGCCAGCAGCGCGCTTGGGGGGGCGTACAATGAGCAGTTCTTC; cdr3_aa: CASSALGGAYNEQFF
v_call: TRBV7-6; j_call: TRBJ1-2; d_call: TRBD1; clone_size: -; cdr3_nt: TGTGCCAGCAGCCTCCGGGACAGGGTATTTGTCCCCATTAACTATGGCTACACCTTC; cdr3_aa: CASSLRDRVFVPINYGYTF
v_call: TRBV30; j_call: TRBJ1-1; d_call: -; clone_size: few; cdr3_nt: TGTGCCTGGGGGCTGTCTGAGAACACTGAAGCTTTCTTT; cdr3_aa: CAWGLSENTEAFF
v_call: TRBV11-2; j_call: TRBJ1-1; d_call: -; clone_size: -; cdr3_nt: TGTGCCAGCAGGTGGGGCTCGACGGGGAACACTGAAGCTTTCTTT; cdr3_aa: CASRWGSTGNTEAFF
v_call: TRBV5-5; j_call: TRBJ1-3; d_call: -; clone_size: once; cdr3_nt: TGTGCCAGCAGCTTGTCCCCAGGGTTATTGAGAGAGGGCTCTGGAAACACCATATATTTT; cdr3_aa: CASSLSPGLLREGSGNTIYF
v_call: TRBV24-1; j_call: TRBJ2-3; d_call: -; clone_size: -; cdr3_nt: TGTGCCACCAGTGAAACAGCGAGCACAGATACGCAGTATTTT; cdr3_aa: CATSETASTDTQYF
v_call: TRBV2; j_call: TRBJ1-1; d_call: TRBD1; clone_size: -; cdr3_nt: TGTGCCAGCAAAACAGGGGGCTGGAACACTGAAGCTTTCTTT; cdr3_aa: CASKTGGWNTEAFF
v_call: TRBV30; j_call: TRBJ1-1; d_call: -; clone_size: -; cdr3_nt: TGTGCCTGGAGTTCAACGGGTCTACGGGCTTTCTTT; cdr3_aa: CAWSSTGLRAFF
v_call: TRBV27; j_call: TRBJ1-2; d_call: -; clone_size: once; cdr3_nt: TGTGCCAGCAGTCGTTACTCGACCCCTAACTATGGCTACACCTTC; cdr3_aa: CASSRYSTPNYGYTF
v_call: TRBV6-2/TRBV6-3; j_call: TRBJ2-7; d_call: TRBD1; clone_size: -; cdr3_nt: TGTGCCAGCAGTTCCTACCGACAGGGTGATTACGAGCAGTACTTC; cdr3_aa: CASSSYRQGDYEQYF
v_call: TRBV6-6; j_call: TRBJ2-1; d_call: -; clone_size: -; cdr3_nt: TGTGCCAGCAGCTACGATACTTACAATGAGCAGTTCTTC; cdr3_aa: CASSYDTYNEQFF
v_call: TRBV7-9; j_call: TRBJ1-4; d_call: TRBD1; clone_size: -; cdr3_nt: TGTGCCAGCAGCTTCCCCACAGGGGGCGGTGAAAAACTGTTTTTT; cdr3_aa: CASSFPTGGGEKLFF
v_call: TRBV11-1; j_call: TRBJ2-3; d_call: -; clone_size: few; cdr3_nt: TGTGCCAGCAGCCGGGGCGCTGCAGCAGATACGCAGTATTTT; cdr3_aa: CASSRGAAADTQYF
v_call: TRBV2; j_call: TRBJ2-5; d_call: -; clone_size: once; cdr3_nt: TGTGCCAGCAGTTACAGTCAGCCGAAACAGTACTTC; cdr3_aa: CASSYSQPKQYF
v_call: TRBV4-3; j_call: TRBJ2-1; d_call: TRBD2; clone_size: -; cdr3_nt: TGCGCCAGCAGCAACCCTAGCGGGAGCAATCGTGAGCAGTTCTTC; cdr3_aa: CASSNPSGSNREQFF
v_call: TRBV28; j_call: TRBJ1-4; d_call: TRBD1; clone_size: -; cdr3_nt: TGTGCCAGCAGGCCCCAGGGGGAAGAGGCTGAAAAACTGTTTTTT; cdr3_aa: CASRPQGEEAEKLFF
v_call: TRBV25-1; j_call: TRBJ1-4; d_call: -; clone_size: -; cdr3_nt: TGTGCCAGCAGTGAATATATTCAAGGGGGTAATGAAAAACTGTTTTTT; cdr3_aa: CASSEYIQGGNEKLFF
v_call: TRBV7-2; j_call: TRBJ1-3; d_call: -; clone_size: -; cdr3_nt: TGTGCCAGCAGCCAAGGGGGACTCTCTGGAAACACCATATATTTT; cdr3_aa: CASSQGGLSGNTIYF
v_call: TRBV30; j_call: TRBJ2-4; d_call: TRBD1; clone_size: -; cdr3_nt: TGTGCCTGGAGTATCCCCGGGACAGGGAAAAACATTCAGTACTTC; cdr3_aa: CAWSIPGTGKNIQYF
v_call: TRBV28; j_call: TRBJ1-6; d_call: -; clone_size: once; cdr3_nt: TGTGCCAGCAGAAGGGTGAGGAATTCACCCCTCCACTTT; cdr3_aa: CASRRVRNSPLHF
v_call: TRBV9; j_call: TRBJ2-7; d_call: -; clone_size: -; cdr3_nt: TGTGCCAGCAGCGTAGAGGGGCTTGAGGTCTACGAGCAGTACTTC; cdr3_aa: CASSVEGLEVYEQYF
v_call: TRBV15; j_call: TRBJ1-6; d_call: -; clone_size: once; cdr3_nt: TGTGCCACCAGCAGCTGGCAGGGCCGGGGGTCCCTCCACTTT; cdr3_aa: CATSSWQGRGSLHF
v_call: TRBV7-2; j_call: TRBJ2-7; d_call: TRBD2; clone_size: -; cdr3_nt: TGTGCCAGCAGCACCCTAGCGGGAGTCAACGAGCAGTACTTC; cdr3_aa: CASSTLAGVNEQYF
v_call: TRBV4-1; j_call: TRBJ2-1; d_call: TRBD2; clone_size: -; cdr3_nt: TGCGCCAGCAGCCTTCTACCCGGGGGGTCCTACAATGAGCAGTTCTTC; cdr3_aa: CASSLLPGGSYNEQFF
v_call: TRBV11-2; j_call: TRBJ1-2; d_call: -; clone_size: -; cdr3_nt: TGTGCCAGCAGCTTAGGTTCTGGGACTGGCTACACCTTC; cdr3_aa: CASSLGSGTGYTF